The present entry profiles one TCR beta chain with its context. There is no known antigen for this receptor. Base quality data are lacking; no much larger clone is found one base away. The cohort comprised approximately 700 healthy bone marrow donors. At the time of sampling, all cohort members were nominally healthy, though unrecorded immune exposures were likely present. The donor was CMV seronegative and was included in the group of 352 seronegative cohort members. Every donor gave a peripheral blood sample, and the peripheral blood mononuclear cells from that sample were used for TCR beta sequencing. The Qiagen DNeasy Blood Extraction Kit was used to extract genomic DNA from the blood cell samples. V lost 5 bases and J lost 2 bases; the stretch between them is 10 bases long. In the germline V gene, CDR1 corresponds to SGHTA and CDR2 to FQGNSA. Reading from cysteine to phenylalanine, the CDR3 counts 14 amino acids. The retained sequence is limited to the CDR3, 42 bases, with the frame set at the first base.

These data come from a study of cytomegalovirus exposure and HLA in healthy donors (dated by TCRdb to about 2017). The study in broad terms: An earlier analysis of roughly 630 of the donors reported 276 Gb of sequence data and roughly 110 million unique TCR beta sequences from roughly 180 million T cells. About 280 gigabases of sequencing data and around 85 million unique TCR sequences made up an early release that covered about 640 HLA-typed donors. Among the roughly 400 genotyped donors, roughly 80% belonged to the genetic ancestry cluster associated with self-reported Caucasian donors. The study was designed to test whether signatures of past pathogen exposure could be identified by cataloging public T cell receptors. The study profiled the T cell repertoires of hundreds of subjects by immunosequencing and related them to cytomegalovirus serostatus. Besides the first cohort of 666 subjects, a separate validation cohort made up of about 120 different subjects was used. The study combined high-throughput TCR immunosequencing, statistical association of individual TCRs with disease status, and machine learning to predict cytomegalovirus infection status. To study patterns of TCR occurrence, a later analysis re-analyzed previously published TCR beta repertoires from hundreds of donors and added high-resolution HLA genotyping. Rather than drawing on any new phenotypic data, the later analysis identified candidate immune exposures from TCR beta sequences and the way those sequences occurred across donors. In an earlier analysis of a few hundred of the donors, high-throughput TCR beta sequencing was used to judge whether each TCR beta V gene segment behaved as functional or pseudogenic. Donor age, sex, ethnicity and CMV serostatus were compiled together with the repertoire data. In a later genetic analysis, genome-wide SNP genotypes for about three fifths of the 666 donors were used, and that subset was treated as a discovery cohort. All discovery cohort repertoires had been generated on a single sequencing platform. Both class I and class II loci were covered by HLA typing, at four-digit resolution. Typing coverage differed by locus: A, B, C, DRB1 and DQB1 were typed in roughly 620-630 donors, DQA1 in 500 to 550, DPA1 in over 600, and DPB1 in 472. A handful of DR-DQ haplotypes were handled as single units for association and clustering because linkage in the cohort was strong. Among about 410 genotyped donors of the cohort, an average of approximately 220,000 unique TCR beta nucleotide sequences was sequenced per donor, of which about 19% were non-productive.

The study at large found these results: Most TCR sequences were observed very rarely across donors, whereas some public TCRs were present in many individuals. The authors suggested that the approach could potentially be extended to other disease states and immunological phenotypes. A later analysis found that TCR association rates varied across HLA loci, with DRB1 alleles showing the most associated TCRs and HLA-C alleles the fewest. Because counts were too low, about 15 rarely observed V segments, including chromosome 9 orphons, were left out of the earlier analysis of 587 of the donors. In a later analysis, HLA-associated TCR beta chains were found to be more clonally expanded and to have lower generation probabilities than equally common non-associated chains. The classifier was reported to diagnose cytomegalovirus status with high specificity and sensitivity in both the original and validation cohorts. The study listed 164 TCR beta chains as associated with cytomegalovirus. A later analysis associated 16,951 TCR beta sequences with specific HLA alleles at a false discovery rate of 0.05. Strong co-occurrence of HLA alleles, especially DR and DQ, made assigning TCR associations to individual alleles difficult. Broadly in line with IMGT annotations, most TCR beta V segments showed up in productive rearrangements about 87% or about 30% of the time in an earlier analysis of 587 of the donors. CMV serostatus was the only immune exposure information available for the cohort. Sequencing depth was assumed to be roughly uniform across donors in the presence/absence analyses, though that assumption may not hold. The 87-base-pair reads could not distinguish some IMGT-functional V segments, including TRBV6-2 and TRBV6-3, so those segments were excluded. Because HLA typing was missing for some donors at each locus, association tests included only the typed subset. A cluster of highly shared sequence variants was judged likely to represent a technical artifact of the sequencing pipeline. In a later genetic analysis, fewer N-insertions in productive TCRs were reported among donors in an Asian-associated ancestry cluster than the roughly 700-donor mean. A further reported finding was that TCR beta sequences accurately predicted the HLA-A and HLA-B alleles for most subjects in the first cohort. A few of the identified cytomegalovirus-associated TCR beta chains were confirmed in vitro to be specific for cytomegalovirus antigens. A later analysis reported that several top co-occurrence clusters appeared linked to parvovirus B19, influenza, CMV and Epstein-Barr virus. According to a later analysis, most CMV-associated TCR beta chains appeared to be HLA-restricted, and the HLA associations seemed to be driven largely by CMV exposure. This cohort had only TCR beta chains sequenced, and the lack of alpha or paired-chain data limited which features could be detected. A later genetic analysis associated a missense DCLRE1C variant with V-gene and J-gene trimming of TCR beta chains, and an independent cohort replicated the association. Linkage disequilibrium might explain the correlated functional status among segregating V segments, but an unknown experimental factor could not be ruled out.

Receptor libraries were prepared by the immunoSEQ multiplex PCR assay. A mixture of 60 forward primers for TCR Vbeta segments and 13 reverse primers for TCR Jbeta segments was used in the multiplex PCR. A multiplex PCR assay on genomic DNA amplified the CDR3 region of rearranged TCR beta genes. The Illumina HiSeq System was used to sequence the amplified TCR beta libraries as 87-base-pair reads. In the source study's methods: In a later analysis, roughly 80 million unique TCR beta chains were counted across the approximately 640 repertoires, and roughly 9.9 million of these chains were shared by at least two donors. To remove PCR and sequencing errors, raw reads were error-corrected and collapsed into unique sequences using a nearest-neighbor algorithm that merged closely related sequences. V, D and J gene segments were assigned by aligning CDR3 sequences to IMGT reference sequences. Each retained sequence needed at least a six-nucleotide match to both a V gene segment and a J gene segment. A rearrangement was called productive if the CDR3 had no stop codons and remained in frame with V and J, and every other rearrangement was called non-productive. CDR3 was defined according to IMGT convention as the region running from the second conserved V-encoded cysteine to the conserved J-encoded phenylalanine. The earlier analysis of fewer than 700 of the donors excluded sequences that lacked an unambiguous match to a single V gene segment. An earlier analysis of 500 to 700 of the donors classified V segments as functional when productive rearrangements were above 56.7% and as segregating when the standard deviation between donors was above 5%. A statistical classification framework was built for diagnosing cytomegalovirus status from the catalog of TCR beta chain sequences. V and J gene assignment, in a later analysis, came from comparing TCR nucleotide sequences with IMGT/GENE-DB human TR gene sequences. In a later analysis, CDR3 sequences and most-parsimonious VDJ recombination scenarios were assigned using the TCRdist pipeline. In a later analysis, each TCR beta chain was defined by its CDR3 amino acid sequence together with its V-gene family, and reads without a unique V-gene family were excluded. In a later analysis, around 600 highly shared, low-generation-probability nucleotide sequences were removed to address suspected cross-contamination and a sequencing artifact. In a later analysis, a clonal expansion index for each public chain was calculated from normalized within-repertoire ranks of inferred template counts. In a later analysis, generation probabilities were computed with a VDJ recombination model fitted to out-of-frame rearrangements, and the resulting probabilities were checked against IGoR. A later analysis scored TCR-TCR, TCR-HLA and TCR-CMV co-occurrence with hypergeometric tests, applying a repertoire-size bias correction to TCR pairs. False discovery rates were estimated in a later analysis by permuting HLA or CMV assignments 20 times. In a later analysis, co-occurring TCRs were grouped using DBSCAN, and TCRdist sequence similarity was added for clustering within HLA-allele-positive subsets. Co-occurrence clustering excluded repertoires with fewer than 30,000 or more than 120,000 public chains, plus five with anomalous nucleotide sharing. TCRdb retrieved this table from immuneACCESS and kept in-frame rearrangements only. Not all clones are present; in checked studies, unresolved V genes account for under half, and no reason is known for the remainder. The V and J calls and clone size come from that table; D and trimming were worked out from the DNA. The sample table shows around 150,000 clones, and around 80% are seen once. 2.2% of the sample is in the top ten clones.

The sequence was collected from a man aged 25 to 40 in good health and CMV-seronegative. Rearrangement joined TRBV7-2 to TRBJ1-3; TRBD1 is perhaps the D gene, given 6 matching bases. Sequencing input: PBMCs. The CDR3 amino acid sequence is: CASSGGIAGNTIYF. In nucleotides, the sequence is TGTGCCAGCAGCGGGGGCATAGCTGGAAACACCATATATTTT.